These T cell receptor beta chains were read from a single sample in a study of blood T cell repertoires in COVID-19. Repertoires were generated with immunoSEQ multiplex PCR, while TCRdb's copy carries only in-frame clones and drops some. The sample includes some 240,000 clones, about four fifths of them seen just once. The sample comprised peripheral blood. The receptors originated from a woman at least 80 years old with COVID-19, enrolled during active disease. CDR3s include the opening cysteine and the closing phenylalanine or tryptophan. The order of the fields is J gene, V gene, D gene, clone size, CDR3 protein, CDR3 DNA. D genes are given only for firm matches. The listing skips clone size in some rows; elsewhere it reads once, few, many or a size class.

j_call: TRBJ2-7; v_call: TRBV6-5; d_call: TRBD1; clone_size: .; cdr3_aa: CASSSPGQGYYEQYF; cdr3_nt: TGTGCCAGCAGCTCTCCGGGACAGGGGTATTACGAGCAGTACTTC
j_call: TRBJ1-1; v_call: TRBV28; d_call: TRBD1; clone_size: once; cdr3_aa: CASQGTGGLTEAFF; cdr3_nt: TGTGCCAGCCAGGGGACAGGGGGCCTAACTGAAGCTTTCTTT
j_call: TRBJ2-3; v_call: TRBV28; d_call: .; clone_size: .; cdr3_aa: CATGGGESTDTQYF; cdr3_nt: TGTGCCACCGGCGGGGGCGAGAGCACAGATACGCAGTATTTT
j_call: TRBJ2-1; v_call: TRBV5-1; d_call: TRBD1; clone_size: .; cdr3_aa: CASSPITGGSYNEQFF; cdr3_nt: TGCGCCAGCAGCCCTATCACAGGGGGCTCCTACAATGAGCAGTTCTTC
j_call: TRBJ2-2; v_call: TRBV6-5; d_call: .; clone_size: .; cdr3_aa: CASSYLTAIYTGELFF; cdr3_nt: TGTGCCAGCAGTTACCTGACAGCTATTTACACCGGGGAGCTGTTTTTT
j_call: TRBJ2-7; v_call: TRBV7-9; d_call: .; clone_size: few; cdr3_aa: CATYPPGASSSYEQYF; cdr3_nt: TGTGCCACCTATCCCCCTGGGGCGTCTTCTTCCTACGAGCAGTACTTC
j_call: TRBJ1-2; v_call: TRBV28; d_call: .; clone_size: .; cdr3_aa: CASSLSGPYGYTF; cdr3_nt: TGTGCCAGCAGTCTCTCAGGGCCCTATGGCTACACCTTC
j_call: TRBJ2-7; v_call: TRBV7-2; d_call: TRBD2; clone_size: .; cdr3_aa: CASSLGGGPVYEQYF; cdr3_nt: TGTGCCAGCAGCTTAGGGGGAGGGCCGGTTTACGAGCAGTACTTC
j_call: TRBJ1-1; v_call: TRBV29-1; d_call: TRBD1; clone_size: many; cdr3_aa: CSVYRGPTEAFF; cdr3_nt: TGCAGCGTTTACAGGGGGCCCACTGAAGCTTTCTTT
j_call: TRBJ1-2; v_call: TRBV2; d_call: .; clone_size: .; cdr3_aa: CASSPWEQGGGGYTF; cdr3_nt: TGTGCCAGCAGTCCTTGGGAACAGGGCGGCGGCGGCTACACCTTC
j_call: TRBJ1-5; v_call: TRBV7-4; d_call: TRBD1; clone_size: .; cdr3_aa: CASSPEGALYQPQHF; cdr3_nt: TGTGCCAGCAGCCCTGAGGGGGCACTTTATCAGCCCCAGCATTTT
j_call: TRBJ1-1; v_call: TRBV10-3; d_call: TRBD1; clone_size: .; cdr3_aa: CAISESRTGSNTEAFF; cdr3_nt: TGTGCCATCAGTGAGTCGAGGACAGGGTCGAACACTGAAGCTTTCTTT
j_call: TRBJ2-7; v_call: TRBV12-3/TRBV12-4; d_call: .; clone_size: .; cdr3_aa: CASSLESGYEQYF; cdr3_nt: TGTGCCAGCAGTTTAGAGAGTGGCTACGAGCAGTACTTC
j_call: TRBJ1-5; v_call: TRBV18; d_call: .; clone_size: .; cdr3_aa: CASSPNRELSQPQHF; cdr3_nt: TGTGCCAGCTCACCAAACAGGGAATTGAGTCAGCCCCAGCATTTT
j_call: TRBJ1-5; v_call: TRBV30; d_call: TRBD1; clone_size: few; cdr3_aa: CAWSGKGQGKNQPQHF; cdr3_nt: TGTGCCTGGAGCGGGAAGGGACAGGGAAAAAATCAGCCCCAGCATTTT
j_call: TRBJ1-2; v_call: TRBV7-9; d_call: .; clone_size: .; cdr3_aa: CASSRTADGYTF; cdr3_nt: TGTGCCAGCAGCCGGACAGCGGATGGCTACACCTTC
j_call: TRBJ1-3; v_call: TRBV19; d_call: .; clone_size: few; cdr3_aa: CASGTRGTSGNTIYF; cdr3_nt: TGTGCCAGTGGAACGCGGGGAACCTCTGGAAACACCATATATTTT
j_call: TRBJ1-1; v_call: TRBV11-1; d_call: .; clone_size: .; cdr3_aa: CASSLGGAAFF; cdr3_nt: TGTGCCAGCAGCTTAGGGGGCGCAGCTTTCTTT
j_call: TRBJ2-1; v_call: TRBV9; d_call: TRBD1; clone_size: .; cdr3_aa: CASSGRDSIYNEQFF; cdr3_nt: TGTGCCAGCAGCGGCCGGGACAGCATCTACAATGAGCAGTTCTTC
j_call: TRBJ1-1; v_call: TRBV9; d_call: TRBD1; clone_size: .; cdr3_aa: CASSVRGQMNTEAFF; cdr3_nt: TGTGCCAGCAGCGTTAGGGGGCAAATGAACACTGAAGCTTTCTTT
j_call: TRBJ2-2; v_call: TRBV15; d_call: TRBD1; clone_size: once; cdr3_aa: CATSRDRDSRTGELFF; cdr3_nt: TGTGCCACCAGCAGAGACAGGGACAGCAGGACCGGGGAGCTGTTTTTT
j_call: TRBJ1-4; v_call: TRBV30; d_call: .; clone_size: .; cdr3_aa: CAWQRGGRTPNEKLFF; cdr3_nt: TGTGCCTGGCAAAGGGGTGGTCGAACTCCTAATGAAAAACTGTTTTTT
j_call: TRBJ2-1; v_call: TRBV15; d_call: TRBD2; clone_size: .; cdr3_aa: CATSRGGSRNEQFF; cdr3_nt: TGTGCCACCAGCAGAGGCGGGAGCCGGAATGAGCAGTTCTTC
j_call: TRBJ1-4; v_call: TRBV5-4; d_call: .; clone_size: few; cdr3_aa: CASSLGGREGEKLFF; cdr3_nt: TGTGCCAGCAGTCTGGGAGGAAGGGAGGGTGAAAAACTGTTTTTT
j_call: TRBJ1-1; v_call: TRBV5-4; d_call: TRBD1; clone_size: few; cdr3_aa: CASSRQGLNTEAFF; cdr3_nt: TGTGCCAGCAGCCGACAGGGGCTGAACACTGAAGCTTTCTTT
j_call: TRBJ2-2; v_call: TRBV5-4; d_call: TRBD1; clone_size: .; cdr3_aa: CASSLGTGSTGELFF; cdr3_nt: TGTGCCAGCAGCTTGGGGACAGGGAGCACCGGGGAGCTGTTTTTT
j_call: TRBJ1-2; v_call: TRBV7-2; d_call: TRBD1; clone_size: .; cdr3_aa: CASSLAAGGYYGYTF; cdr3_nt: TGTGCCAGCAGCTTAGCGGCAGGGGGGTACTATGGCTACACCTTC
j_call: TRBJ2-3; v_call: TRBV4-2; d_call: TRBD2; clone_size: .; cdr3_aa: CASSRGTSGGTDTQYF; cdr3_nt: TGTGCCAGCAGCCGGGGGACTAGCGGCGGCACAGATACGCAGTATTTT
j_call: TRBJ2-7; v_call: TRBV11-2; d_call: TRBD2; clone_size: once; cdr3_aa: CASSLDAAGGLEQYF; cdr3_nt: TGTGCCAGCAGCTTAGATGCGGCGGGGGGGCTCGAGCAGTACTTC
j_call: TRBJ1-2; v_call: TRBV19; d_call: .; clone_size: .; cdr3_aa: CASWMGLANYGYTF; cdr3_nt: TGTGCCAGTTGGATGGGCTTAGCTAACTATGGCTACACCTTC
j_call: TRBJ1-1; v_call: TRBV30; d_call: .; clone_size: .; cdr3_aa: CAWTRGGNTEAFF; cdr3_nt: TGTGCCTGGACAAGGGGCGGGAACACTGAAGCTTTCTTT
j_call: TRBJ2-3; v_call: TRBV3-1/TRBV3-2; d_call: TRBD1; clone_size: .; cdr3_aa: CASSRKGANTDTQYF; cdr3_nt: TGTGCCAGCAGCCGGAAGGGGGCGAATACAGATACGCAGTATTTT
j_call: TRBJ1-1; v_call: TRBV5-6; d_call: TRBD1; clone_size: .; cdr3_aa: CASSFLDRENTEAFF; cdr3_nt: TGTGCCAGCAGCTTCTTGGACAGGGAAAACACTGAAGCTTTCTTT
j_call: TRBJ1-5; v_call: TRBV7-2; d_call: TRBD1; clone_size: .; cdr3_aa: CASTLTGNQPQHF; cdr3_nt: TGTGCCAGCACCCTGACAGGGAATCAGCCCCAGCATTTT
j_call: TRBJ1-6; v_call: TRBV27; d_call: .; clone_size: .; cdr3_aa: CASSHILRTDNSPLHF; cdr3_nt: TGTGCCAGCAGTCACATCCTCCGGACAGATAATTCACCCCTCCACTTT
j_call: TRBJ1-3; v_call: TRBV18; d_call: TRBD1; clone_size: .; cdr3_aa: CASSSGGSGNTIYF; cdr3_nt: TGTGCCAGCTCGTCAGGGGGCTCTGGAAACACCATATATTTT
j_call: TRBJ1-5; v_call: TRBV2; d_call: .; clone_size: .; cdr3_aa: CASSAGVYVQHF; cdr3_nt: TGTGCCAGCAGCGCCGGGGTCTACGTCCAGCATTTT